This TCR beta chain was found in a study of blood T cell repertoires in COVID-19. At the level of the study: Samples of COVID-19 (acute and convalescent) were obtained from the United States, Italy and Spain. Sample material is recorded as cDNA or gDNA derived from T cells, B-cell-depleted T cells, or PBMCs.

Germline V gives CDR1 KGHSH, CDR2 LQKENI. V shed 1 base and J shed 0 bases, with 19 bases lying between them. The CDR3 has 18 amino acids. Per the original data handling: Estimated nucleated cell counts came from reference gene primer amplification. Generated by immunoSEQ multiplex PCR, the TCRdb table keeps only in-frame clones and is missing some. Clone size and the V and J calls come from that table; the DNA yielded D and trimming. The sample lists roughly 240,000 clones, just under 85% occurring once. The sequence derives from an elderly woman with acute or convalescent COVID-19. The rearrangement uses TRBV18 and TRBJ2-7; tentatively, D is TRBD1 (6 bases). Sequences were obtained from peripheral blood. DNA for the CDR3: TGTGCCAGCTCACCACTAGGGACAACGGGGTCAAGCTCCTACGAGCAGTACTTC. Residues: CASSPLGTTGSSSYEQYF.